These 3 T cell receptor beta chains came from one sample sequenced in a study of T cells after yellow fever vaccination. One entry per CDR3 protein, called by TCRdb with MiXCR from the 5' RACE reads. The table lists hundreds of thousands of distinct CDR3 sequences, 8.7% of them singletons. The sample in question was CD4+ T cells sorted from PBMCs, obtained 5 days after the yellow fever booster vaccination. Source of these receptors: a man aged 18 to 30 who received the YFV17D yellow fever vaccine.

This clonotype was counted once. The junction departs from germline at one end; a sequencing error may be responsible. The rearrangement joins TRBV7-2 to TRBJ1-3; D possibly corresponds to TRBD1 (5 bases). Germline V gene data show CDR1 as SGHTA and CDR2 as FQGNSA. The CDR3 consists of 14 residues. The CDR3 nucleotides are TGTGCCAGCAGCTCGCAGGGTAATGGATACACCATATATTTT. Its translation: CASSSQGNGYTIYF.

This clonotype was seen many times. The gene calls are TRBV2 and TRBJ2-2; a weak D match, TRBD1 (6 bases). Trimming shortened V by 5 bases and J by 6 bases, and 10 bases separated the two germline ends. The CDR3 is 13 amino acids. Germline V gene lookup returns CDR1 SNHLY and CDR2 FYNNEI. The CDR3 reads CASSFRTAGELFF. As DNA, the CDR3 is TGTGCCAGCAGTTTCCGGACAGCCGGGGAGCTGTTTTTT.

This clonotype was seen repeatedly, ten times or more. The V and J genes are TRBV11-2 and TRBJ2-1; D is unresolved. Germline V lookup: CDR1 SGHAT, CDR2 FQNNGV. This CDR3 spans 15 amino acids. V was pared by 5 bases and J by 4 bases, with 15 bases between. The CDR3 sequence: CASSKEARVYNEQFF. In DNA form, the CDR3 reads TGTGCCAGCAGCAAAGAGGCTCGGGTTTACAATGAGCAGTTCTTC.